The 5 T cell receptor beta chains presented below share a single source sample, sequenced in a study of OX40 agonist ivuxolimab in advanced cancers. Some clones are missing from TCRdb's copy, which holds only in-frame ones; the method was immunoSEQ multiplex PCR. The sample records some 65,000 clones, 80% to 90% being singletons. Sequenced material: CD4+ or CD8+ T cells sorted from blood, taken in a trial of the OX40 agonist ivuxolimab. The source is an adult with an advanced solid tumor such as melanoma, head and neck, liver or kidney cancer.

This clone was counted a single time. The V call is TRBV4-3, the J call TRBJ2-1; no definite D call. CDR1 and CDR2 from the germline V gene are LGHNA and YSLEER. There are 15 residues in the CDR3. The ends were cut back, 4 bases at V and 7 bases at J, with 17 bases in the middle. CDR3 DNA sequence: TGCGCCAGCAGCCCCACGCTCCGCAGGCCAAATGAGCAGTTCTTC. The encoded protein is CASSPTLRRPNEQFF.

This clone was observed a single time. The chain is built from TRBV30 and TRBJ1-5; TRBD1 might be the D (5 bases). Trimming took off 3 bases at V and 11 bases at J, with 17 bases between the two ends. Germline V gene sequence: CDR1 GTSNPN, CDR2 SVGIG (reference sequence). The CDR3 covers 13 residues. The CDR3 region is CAWRQTVRSAQHF. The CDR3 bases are TGTGCCTGGAGACAGACAGTAAGATCAGCCCAGCATTTT.

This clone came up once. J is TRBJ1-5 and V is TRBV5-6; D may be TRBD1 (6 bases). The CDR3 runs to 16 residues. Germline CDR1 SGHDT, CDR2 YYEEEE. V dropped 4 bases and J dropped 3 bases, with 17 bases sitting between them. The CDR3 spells CASSASTGANNQPQHF. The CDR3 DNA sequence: TGTGCCAGCAGCGCCTCGACAGGAGCCAACAATCAGCCCCAGCATTTT.

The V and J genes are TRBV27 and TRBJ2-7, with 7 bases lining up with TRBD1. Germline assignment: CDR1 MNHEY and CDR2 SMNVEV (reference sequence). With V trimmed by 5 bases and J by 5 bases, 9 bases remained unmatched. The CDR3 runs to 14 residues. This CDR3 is CASSPVDRDHEQYF. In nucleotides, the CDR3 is TGTGCCAGCAGTCCAGTAGACAGGGATCACGAGCAGTACTTC.

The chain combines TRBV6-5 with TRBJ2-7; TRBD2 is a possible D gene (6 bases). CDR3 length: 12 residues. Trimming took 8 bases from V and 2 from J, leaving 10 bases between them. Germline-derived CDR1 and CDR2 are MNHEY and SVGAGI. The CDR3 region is CASGPSAYEQYF. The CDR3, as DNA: TGTGCCAGCGGGCCTAGCGCCTACGAGCAGTACTTC.